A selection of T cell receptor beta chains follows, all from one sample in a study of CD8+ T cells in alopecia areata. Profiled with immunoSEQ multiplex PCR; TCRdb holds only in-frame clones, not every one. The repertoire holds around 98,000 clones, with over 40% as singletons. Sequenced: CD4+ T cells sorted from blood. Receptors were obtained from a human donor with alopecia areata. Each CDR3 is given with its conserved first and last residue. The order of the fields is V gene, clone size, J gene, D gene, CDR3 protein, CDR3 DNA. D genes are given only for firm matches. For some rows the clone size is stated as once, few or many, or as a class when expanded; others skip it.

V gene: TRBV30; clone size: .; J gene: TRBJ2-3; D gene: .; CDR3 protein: CALQGVADTQYF; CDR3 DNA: TGTGCCCTACAGGGAGTCGCAGATACGCAGTATTTT
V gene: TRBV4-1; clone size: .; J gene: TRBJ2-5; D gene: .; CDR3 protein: CASSQGGRETQYF; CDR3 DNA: TGCGCCAGCAGCCAAGGAGGAAGAGAGACCCAGTACTTC
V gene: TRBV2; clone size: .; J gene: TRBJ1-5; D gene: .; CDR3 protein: CATRDGIQGQPQHF; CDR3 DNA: TGTGCGACCCGGGACGGCATCCAGGGTCAGCCCCAGCATTTT
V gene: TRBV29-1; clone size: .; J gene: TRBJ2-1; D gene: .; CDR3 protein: CSGRILEQPRDEQFF; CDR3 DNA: TGCAGCGGTAGAATTCTTGAACAGCCCCGAGATGAGCAGTTCTTC
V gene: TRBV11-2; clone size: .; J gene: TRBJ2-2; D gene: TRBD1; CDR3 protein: CASSLGGQITGELFF; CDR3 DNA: TGTGCCAGCAGCTTAGGGGGACAGATCACCGGGGAGCTGTTTTTT
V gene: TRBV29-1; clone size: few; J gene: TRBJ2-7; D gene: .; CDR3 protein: CSAGGDSRYEQYF; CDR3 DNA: TGCAGCGCCGGCGGGGACTCCCGCTACGAGCAGTACTTC
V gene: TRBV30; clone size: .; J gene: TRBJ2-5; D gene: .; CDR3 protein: CAWSVGSPETQYF; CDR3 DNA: TGTGCCTGGAGTGTAGGGTCCCCGGAGACCCAGTACTTC
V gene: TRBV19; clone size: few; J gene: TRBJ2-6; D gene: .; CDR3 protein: CASSSSGANVLTF; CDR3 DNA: TGTGCCAGTAGTAGCTCTGGGGCCAACGTCCTGACTTTC
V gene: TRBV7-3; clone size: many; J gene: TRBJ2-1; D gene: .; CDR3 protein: CASSPPVMNEQFF; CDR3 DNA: TGTGCCAGCAGCCCGCCCGTGATGAATGAGCAGTTCTTC
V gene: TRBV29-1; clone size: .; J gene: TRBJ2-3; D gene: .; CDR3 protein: CSVAPDMIHTDTQYF; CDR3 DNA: TGCAGCGTCGCCCCGGACATGATACACACAGATACGCAGTATTTT
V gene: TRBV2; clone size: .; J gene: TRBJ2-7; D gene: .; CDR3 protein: CASSPEVGLVGQGTIYEQYF; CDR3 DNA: TGTGCCAGCAGCCCAGAGGTGGGACTAGTGGGACAGGGCACGATCTACGAGCAGTACTTC
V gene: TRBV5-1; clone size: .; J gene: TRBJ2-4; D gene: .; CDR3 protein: CTSSQENIQYF; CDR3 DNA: TGCACCAGCAGTCAGGAAAACATTCAGTACTTC
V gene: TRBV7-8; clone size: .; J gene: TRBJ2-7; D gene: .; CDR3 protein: CASSALYEQYF; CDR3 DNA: TGTGCCAGCAGCGCCCTCTACGAGCAGTACTTC
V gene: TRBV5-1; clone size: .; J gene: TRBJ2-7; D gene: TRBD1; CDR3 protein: CASSPGQYAYEQYF; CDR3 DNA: TGCGCCAGCAGCCCGGGACAGTATGCCTACGAGCAGTACTTC
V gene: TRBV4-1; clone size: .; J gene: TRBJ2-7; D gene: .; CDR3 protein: CASSHIGRTEDWEQYF; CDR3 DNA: TGCGCCAGCAGCCATATTGGCAGGACAGAAGATTGGGAGCAGTACTTC
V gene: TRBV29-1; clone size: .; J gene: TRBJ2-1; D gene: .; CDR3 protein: CSAAQNEQFF; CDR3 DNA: TGCAGCGCCGCGCAAAATGAGCAGTTCTTC
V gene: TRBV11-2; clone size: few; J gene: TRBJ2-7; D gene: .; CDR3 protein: CASSRGASSYEQYF; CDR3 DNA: TGTGCCAGCAGCAGGGGGGCTAGCTCCTACGAGCAGTACTTC
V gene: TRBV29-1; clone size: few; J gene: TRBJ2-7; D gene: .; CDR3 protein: CSVGQTYEQYF; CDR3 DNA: TGCAGCGTTGGACAGACCTACGAGCAGTACTTC
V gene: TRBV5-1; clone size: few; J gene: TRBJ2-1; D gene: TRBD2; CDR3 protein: CASSLPREGNEQFF; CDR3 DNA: TGCGCCAGCAGTCTCCCGCGGGAGGGTAATGAGCAGTTCTTC
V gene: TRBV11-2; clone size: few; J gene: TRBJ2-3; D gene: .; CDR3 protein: CASSLEVLYTQYF; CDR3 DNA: TGTGCCAGCAGCTTAGAGGTCCTTTATACGCAGTATTTT
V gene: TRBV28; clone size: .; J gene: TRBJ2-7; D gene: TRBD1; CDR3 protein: CASSSPGTAPHEQYF; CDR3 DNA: TGTGCCAGCAGCTCCCCGGGGACAGCGCCCCACGAGCAGTACTTC
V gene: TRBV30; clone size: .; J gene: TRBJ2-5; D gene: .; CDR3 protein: CAWTPGVRETQYF; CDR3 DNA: TGTGCCTGGACCCCTGGAGTTCGGGAGACCCAGTACTTC
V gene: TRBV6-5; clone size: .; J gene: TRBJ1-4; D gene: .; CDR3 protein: CASSPEGATNEKLFF; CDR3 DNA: TGTGCCAGCAGTCCCGAGGGGGCAACTAATGAAAAACTGTTTTTT
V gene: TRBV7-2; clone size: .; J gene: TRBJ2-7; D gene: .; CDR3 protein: CASSLVPGTTGEQYF; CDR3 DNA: TGTGCCAGCAGCTTAGTTCCGGGGACGACGGGCGAGCAGTACTTC
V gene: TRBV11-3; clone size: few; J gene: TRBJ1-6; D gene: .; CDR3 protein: CASSQVNSPLHF; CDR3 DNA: TGTGCCAGCAGCCAAGTAAATTCACCCCTCCACTTT
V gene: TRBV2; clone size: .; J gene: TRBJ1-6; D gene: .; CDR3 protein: CASSDSRIHPRGPLHF; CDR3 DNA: TGTGCCAGCAGTGATTCCAGGATCCATCCTAGGGGGCCCCTCCACTTT
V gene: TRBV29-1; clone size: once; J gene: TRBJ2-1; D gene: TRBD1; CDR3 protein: CSAADRGSYNEQFF; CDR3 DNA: TGCAGCGCCGCCGACAGGGGCTCCTACAATGAGCAGTTCTTC
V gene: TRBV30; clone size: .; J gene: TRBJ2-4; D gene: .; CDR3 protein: CAWRTGQPGGDIQYF; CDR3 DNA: TGTGCCTGGAGAACAGGCCAACCAGGGGGGGACATTCAGTACTTC
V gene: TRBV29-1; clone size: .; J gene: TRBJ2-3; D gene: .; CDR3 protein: CSVALVSDSPDTQYF; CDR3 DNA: TGCAGCGTTGCTTTAGTTTCCGACAGCCCAGATACGCAGTATTTT
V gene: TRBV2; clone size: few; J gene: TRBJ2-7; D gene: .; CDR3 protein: CASGRTVYNEQYF; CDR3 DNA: TGTGCCAGCGGTAGGACAGTCTACAACGAGCAGTACTTC
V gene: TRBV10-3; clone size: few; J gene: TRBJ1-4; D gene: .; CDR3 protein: CAIKGSSPEEKLFF; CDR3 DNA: TGTGCCATCAAGGGCTCTTCCCCGGAGGAAAAACTGTTTTTT
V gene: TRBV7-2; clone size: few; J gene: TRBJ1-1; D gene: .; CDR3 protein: CASRIRNLNTEAFF; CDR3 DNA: TGTGCCAGCAGAATCAGGAATTTGAACACTGAAGCTTTCTTT
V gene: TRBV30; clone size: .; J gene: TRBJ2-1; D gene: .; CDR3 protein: CAWSEASYNEQFF; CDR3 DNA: TGTGCCTGGAGTGAGGCGTCCTACAATGAGCAGTTCTTC
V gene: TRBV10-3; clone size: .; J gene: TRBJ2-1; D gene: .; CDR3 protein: CASNTGRGGIEQFF; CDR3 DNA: TGTGCCAGCAACACGGGACGGGGCGGTATTGAGCAGTTCTTC
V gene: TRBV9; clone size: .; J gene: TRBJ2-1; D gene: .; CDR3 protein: CASSVELGRWDEQFF; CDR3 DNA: TGTGCCAGCAGCGTAGAGCTAGGGAGGTGGGATGAGCAGTTCTTC
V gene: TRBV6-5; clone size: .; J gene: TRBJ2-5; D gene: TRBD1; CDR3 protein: CASSIGTVKETQYF; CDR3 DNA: TGTGCCAGCAGCATCGGGACAGTCAAAGAGACCCAGTACTTC
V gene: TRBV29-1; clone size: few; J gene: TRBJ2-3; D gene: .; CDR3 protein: CSVDVGSTDTQYF; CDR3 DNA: TGCAGCGTTGACGTGGGGAGCACAGATACGCAGTATTTT
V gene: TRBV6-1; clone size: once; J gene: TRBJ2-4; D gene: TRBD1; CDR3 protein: CASSETGGQNIQYF; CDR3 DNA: TGTGCCAGCAGTGAAACAGGGGGCCAAAACATTCAGTACTTC
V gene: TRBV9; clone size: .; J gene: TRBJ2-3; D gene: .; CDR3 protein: CASSPGQITDTQYF; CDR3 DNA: TGTGCCAGCAGCCCAGGACAGATCACAGATACGCAGTATTTT
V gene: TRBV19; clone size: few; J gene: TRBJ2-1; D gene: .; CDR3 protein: CATTPLTRDEQFF; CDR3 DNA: TGTGCCACCACACCTCTGACTAGGGATGAGCAGTTCTTC
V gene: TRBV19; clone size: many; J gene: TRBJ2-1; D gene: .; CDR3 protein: CATTGGFSYNEQFF; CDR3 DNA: TGTGCCACAACCGGGGGATTTTCCTACAATGAGCAGTTCTTC
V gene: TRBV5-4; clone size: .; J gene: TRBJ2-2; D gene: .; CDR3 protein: CASSFNSNTGELFF; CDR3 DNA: TGTGCCAGCAGCTTCAACTCGAACACCGGGGAGCTGTTTTTT
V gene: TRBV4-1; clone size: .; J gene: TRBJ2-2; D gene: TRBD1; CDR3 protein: CASSPPGGPGELFF; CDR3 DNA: TGCGCCAGCAGCCCTCCAGGGGGACCCGGGGAGCTGTTTTTT
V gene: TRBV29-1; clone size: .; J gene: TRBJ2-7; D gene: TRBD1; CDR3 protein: CSVRDRDSYEQYF; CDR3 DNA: TGCAGCGTCCGGGACAGGGACTCCTACGAGCAGTACTTC
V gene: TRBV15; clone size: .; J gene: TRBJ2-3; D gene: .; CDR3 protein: CATSRGQPPDTQYF; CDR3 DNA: TGTGCCACCAGCAGAGGACAGCCCCCAGATACGCAGTATTTT
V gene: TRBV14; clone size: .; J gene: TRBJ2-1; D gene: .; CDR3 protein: CASSQDRLPYSFF; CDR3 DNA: TGTGCCAGCAGCCAAGACAGACTACCTTACTCGTTCTTC
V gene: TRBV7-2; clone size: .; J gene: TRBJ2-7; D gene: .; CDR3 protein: CASSFDSYEQYF; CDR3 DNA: TGTGCCAGCAGCTTCGACTCCTACGAGCAGTACTTC
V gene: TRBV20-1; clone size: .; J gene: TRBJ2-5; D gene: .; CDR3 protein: CSGQHQETQYF; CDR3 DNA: TGCAGTGGACAGCACCAAGAGACCCAGTACTTC
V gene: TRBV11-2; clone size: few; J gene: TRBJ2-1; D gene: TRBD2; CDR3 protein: CASRGLGYGEQFF; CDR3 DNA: TGTGCCAGCAGGGGACTAGGATATGGTGAGCAGTTCTTC
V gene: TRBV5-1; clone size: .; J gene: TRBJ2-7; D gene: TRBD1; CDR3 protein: CASSLSGQGYEQYF; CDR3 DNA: TGCGCCAGCAGCTTGTCGGGACAGGGGTACGAGCAGTACTTC
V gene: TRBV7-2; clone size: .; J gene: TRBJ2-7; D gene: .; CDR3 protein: CASSSRIGTYEQYF; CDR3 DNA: TGTGCCAGCAGCTCCAGAATTGGGACCTACGAGCAGTACTTC
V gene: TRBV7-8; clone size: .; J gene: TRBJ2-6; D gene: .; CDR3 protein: CASKVAGANVLTF; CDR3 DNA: TGTGCCAGCAAGGTTGCGGGGGCCAACGTCCTGACTTTC
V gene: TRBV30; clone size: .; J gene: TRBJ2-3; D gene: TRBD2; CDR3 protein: CAWRTAGGRDTQYF; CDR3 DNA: TGTGCCTGGAGGACAGCGGGGGGGAGAGATACGCAGTATTTT
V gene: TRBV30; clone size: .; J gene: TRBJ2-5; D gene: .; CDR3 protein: CAWNGRGETQYF; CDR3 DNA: TGTGCCTGGAATGGCAGGGGAGAGACCCAGTACTTC
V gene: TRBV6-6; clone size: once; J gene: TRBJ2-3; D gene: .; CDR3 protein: CASSSQGQPTDTQYF; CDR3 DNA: TGTGCCAGCAGTTCACAGGGACAACCCACAGATACGCAGTATTTT